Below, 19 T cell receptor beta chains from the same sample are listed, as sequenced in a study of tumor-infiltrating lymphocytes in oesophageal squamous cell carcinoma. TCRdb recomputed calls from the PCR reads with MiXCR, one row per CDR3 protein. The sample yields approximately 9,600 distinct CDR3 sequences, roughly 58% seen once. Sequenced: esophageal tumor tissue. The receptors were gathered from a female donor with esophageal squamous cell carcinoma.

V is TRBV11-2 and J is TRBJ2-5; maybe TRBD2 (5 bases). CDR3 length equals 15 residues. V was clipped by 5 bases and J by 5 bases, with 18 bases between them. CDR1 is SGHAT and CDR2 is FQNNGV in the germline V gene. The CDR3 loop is CASSTGGWYGETQYF. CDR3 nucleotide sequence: TGTGCCAGCAGCACCGGCGGGTGGTACGGTGAGACCCAGTACTTC.

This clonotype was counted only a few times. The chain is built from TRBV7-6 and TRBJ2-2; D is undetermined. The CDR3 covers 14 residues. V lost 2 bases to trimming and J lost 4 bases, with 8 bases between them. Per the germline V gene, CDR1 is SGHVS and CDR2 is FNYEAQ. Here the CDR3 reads CASSLHTVTGELFF. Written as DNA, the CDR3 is TGTGCCAGCAGCTTACACACTGTCACCGGGGAGCTGTTTTTT.

CDR3 sequence reads: CASSLLTAAFSSYEQYF. Written as DNA, the CDR3 is TGTGCCAGCAGCTTACTGACGGCGGCCTTTTCATCCTACGAGCAGTACTTC. This chain connects TRBV7-2 to TRBJ2-5; D gene uncertain. The end of the DNA is better explained by TRBJ2-7, so the J call may be wrong. CDR3 length: 17 amino acids. Germline-derived CDR1 and CDR2 are SGHTA and FQGNSA.

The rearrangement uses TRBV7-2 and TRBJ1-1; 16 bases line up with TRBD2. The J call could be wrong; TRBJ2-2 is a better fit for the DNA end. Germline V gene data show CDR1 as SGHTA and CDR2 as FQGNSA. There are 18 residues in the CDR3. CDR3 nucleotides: TGTGCCATCCCAGGGGGACTAGCGGGGGGGCCGTATACCGGGGAGCTGTTTTTT. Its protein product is CAIPGGLAGGPYTGELFF.

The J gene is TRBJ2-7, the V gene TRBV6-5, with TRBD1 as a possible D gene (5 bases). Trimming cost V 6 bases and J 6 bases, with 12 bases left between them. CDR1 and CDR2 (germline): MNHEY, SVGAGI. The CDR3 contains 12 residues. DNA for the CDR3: TGTGCCAGCAGACCCAGGGTTCCCGAGCAGTACTTC. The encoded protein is CASRPRVPEQYF.

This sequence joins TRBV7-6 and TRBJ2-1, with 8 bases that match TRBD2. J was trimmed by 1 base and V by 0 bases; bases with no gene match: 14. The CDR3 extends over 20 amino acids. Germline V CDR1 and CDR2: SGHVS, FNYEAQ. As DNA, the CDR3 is TGTGCCAGCAGCTTAGCGCAACCGGGGGGGGCAAGCGGATCCTACAATGAGCAGTTCTTC. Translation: CASSLAQPGGASGSYNEQFF.

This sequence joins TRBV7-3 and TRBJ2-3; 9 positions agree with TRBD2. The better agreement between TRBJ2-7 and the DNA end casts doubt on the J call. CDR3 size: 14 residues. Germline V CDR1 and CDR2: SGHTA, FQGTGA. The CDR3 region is CASSVTSGRYEQYF. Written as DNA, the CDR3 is TGTGCCAGCAGCGTCACTAGCGGGCGTTACGAGCAGTACTTC.

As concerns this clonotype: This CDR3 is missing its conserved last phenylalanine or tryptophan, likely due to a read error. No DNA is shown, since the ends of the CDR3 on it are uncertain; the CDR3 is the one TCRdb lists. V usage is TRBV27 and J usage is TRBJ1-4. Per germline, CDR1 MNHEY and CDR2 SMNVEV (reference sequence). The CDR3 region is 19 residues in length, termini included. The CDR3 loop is CASSSLSGKGPYNEQFFGP.

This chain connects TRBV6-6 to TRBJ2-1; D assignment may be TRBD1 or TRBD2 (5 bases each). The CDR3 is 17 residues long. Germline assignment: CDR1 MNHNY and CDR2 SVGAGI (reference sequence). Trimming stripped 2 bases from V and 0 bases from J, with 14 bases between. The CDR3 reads CASSYTAGTHSYNEQFF. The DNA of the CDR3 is TGTGCCAGCAGTTACACCGCCGGGACCCACTCCTACAATGAGCAGTTCTTC.

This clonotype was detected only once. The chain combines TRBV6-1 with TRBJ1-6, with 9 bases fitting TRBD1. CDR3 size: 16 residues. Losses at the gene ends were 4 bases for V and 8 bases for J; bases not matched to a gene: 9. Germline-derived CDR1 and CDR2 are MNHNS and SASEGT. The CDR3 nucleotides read TGTGCCAGCAGTGTAGAGAAGGGACAGGGATATTCACCCCTCCACTTT. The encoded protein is CASSVEKGQGYSPLHF.

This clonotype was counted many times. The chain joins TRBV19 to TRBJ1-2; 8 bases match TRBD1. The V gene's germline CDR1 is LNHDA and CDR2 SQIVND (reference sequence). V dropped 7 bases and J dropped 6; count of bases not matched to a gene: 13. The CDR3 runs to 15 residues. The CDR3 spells CASTEAQGARNGYTF. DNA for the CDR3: TGTGCCAGTACGGAGGCCCAGGGGGCCCGGAATGGCTACACCTTC.

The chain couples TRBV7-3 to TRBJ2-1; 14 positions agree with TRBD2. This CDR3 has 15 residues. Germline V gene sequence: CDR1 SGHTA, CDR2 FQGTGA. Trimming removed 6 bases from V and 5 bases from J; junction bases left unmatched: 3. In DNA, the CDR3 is TGTGCCAGCAGAAAGGGACTAGCGGGAGACAATGAGCAGTTCTTC. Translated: CASRKGLAGDNEQFF.

The CDR3 loop reads CASSSPSTGGTRGTQYF. The CDR3 nucleotides read TGTGCCAGCAGCTCCCCCTCGACAGGGGGCACTCGAGGGACCCAGTACTTC. This chain uses TRBV7-2 with TRBJ2-5, with 10 bases fitting TRBD1. The V and J ends lost 4 bases and 7 bases, in that order; junction bases with no gene match: 15. Germline assignment: CDR1 SGHTA and CDR2 FQGNSA. The CDR3 totals 17 residues.

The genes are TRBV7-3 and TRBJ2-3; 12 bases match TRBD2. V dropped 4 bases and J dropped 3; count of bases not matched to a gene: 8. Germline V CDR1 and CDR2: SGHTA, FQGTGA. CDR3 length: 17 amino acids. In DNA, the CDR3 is TGTGCCAGCAGCTCCCTGACTAGCGGGAGTAGGACAGATACGCAGTATTTT. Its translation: CASSSLTSGSRTDTQYF.

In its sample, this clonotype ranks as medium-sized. Here the CDR3 reads CASSKLTSTDTQYF. The CDR3 DNA is TGTGCCAGCAGTAAACTAACTAGCACAGATACGCAGTATTTT. The J gene is TRBJ2-3, the V gene TRBV6-1; D not resolved. Germline V lookup: CDR1 MNHNS, CDR2 SASEGT. The CDR3 consists of 14 residues. The V gene lost 5 bases and the J gene lost 0 bases, with 9 bases spanning the gap.

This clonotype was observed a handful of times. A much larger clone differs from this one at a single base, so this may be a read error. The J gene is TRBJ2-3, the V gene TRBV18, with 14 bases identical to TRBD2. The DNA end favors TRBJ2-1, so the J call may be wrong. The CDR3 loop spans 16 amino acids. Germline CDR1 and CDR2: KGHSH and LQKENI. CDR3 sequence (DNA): TGTGCCAGCTCACAACCTGGGACTAGCGGGAGTCGTGAGCAGTTCTTC. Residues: CASSQPGTSGSREQFF.

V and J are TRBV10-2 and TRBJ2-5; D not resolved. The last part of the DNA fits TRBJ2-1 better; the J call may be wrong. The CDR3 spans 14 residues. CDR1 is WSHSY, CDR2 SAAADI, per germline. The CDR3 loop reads CASSDRKGGDEQFF. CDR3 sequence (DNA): TGCGCCAGCAGTGATCGAAAGGGTGGCGATGAGCAGTTCTTC.

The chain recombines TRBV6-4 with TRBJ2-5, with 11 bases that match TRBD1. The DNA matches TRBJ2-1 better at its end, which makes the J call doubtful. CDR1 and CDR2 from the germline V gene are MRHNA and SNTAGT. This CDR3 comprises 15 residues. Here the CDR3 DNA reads TGTGCCAGCAGTGTGGGGACAGGGGGCTACAATGAGCAGTTCTTC. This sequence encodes CASSVGTGGYNEQFF.

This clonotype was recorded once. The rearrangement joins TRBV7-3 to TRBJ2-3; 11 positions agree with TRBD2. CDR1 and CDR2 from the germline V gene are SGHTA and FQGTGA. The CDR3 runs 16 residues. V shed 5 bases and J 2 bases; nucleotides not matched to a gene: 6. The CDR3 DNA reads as TGTGCCAGCAGCACCGGACTAGCGGGTCACACAGATACGCAGTATTTT. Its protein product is CASSTGLAGHTDTQYF.